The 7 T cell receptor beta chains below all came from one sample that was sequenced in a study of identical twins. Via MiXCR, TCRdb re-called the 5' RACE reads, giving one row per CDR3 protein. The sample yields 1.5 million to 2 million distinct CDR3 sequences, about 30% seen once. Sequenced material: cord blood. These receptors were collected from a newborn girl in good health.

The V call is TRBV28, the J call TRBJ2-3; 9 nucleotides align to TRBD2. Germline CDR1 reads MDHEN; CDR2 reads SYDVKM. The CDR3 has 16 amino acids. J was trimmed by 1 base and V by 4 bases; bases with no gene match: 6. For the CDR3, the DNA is TGTGCCAGCAGTTCGCCTTGGACTAGCGGCACAGATACGCAGTATTTT. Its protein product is CASSSPWTSGTDTQYF.

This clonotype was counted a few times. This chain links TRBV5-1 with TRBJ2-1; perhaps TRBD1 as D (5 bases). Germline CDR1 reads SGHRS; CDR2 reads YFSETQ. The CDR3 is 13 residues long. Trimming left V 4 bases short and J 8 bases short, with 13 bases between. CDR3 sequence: CASSPGWGDEQFF. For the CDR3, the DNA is TGCGCCAGCAGCCCTGGCTGGGGCGATGAGCAGTTCTTC.

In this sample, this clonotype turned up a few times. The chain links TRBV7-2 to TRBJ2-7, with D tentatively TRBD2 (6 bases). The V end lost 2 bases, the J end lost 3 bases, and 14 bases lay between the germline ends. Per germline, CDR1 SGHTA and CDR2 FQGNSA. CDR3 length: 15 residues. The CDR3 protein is CASSLSFSGFYEQYF. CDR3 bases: TGTGCCAGCAGCTTATCCTTCAGCGGGTTCTACGAGCAGTACTTC.

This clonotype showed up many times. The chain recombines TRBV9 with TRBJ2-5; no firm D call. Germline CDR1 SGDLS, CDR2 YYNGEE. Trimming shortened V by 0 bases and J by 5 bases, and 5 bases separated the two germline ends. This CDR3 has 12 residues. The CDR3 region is CASSVAGETQYF. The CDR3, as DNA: TGTGCCAGCAGCGTAGCTGGGGAGACCCAGTACTTC. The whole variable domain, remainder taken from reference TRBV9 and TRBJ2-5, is DSGVTQTPKHLITATGQRVTLRCSPRSGDLSVYWYQQSLDQGLQFLIQYYNGEERAKGNILERFSAQQFPDLHSELNLSSLELGDSALYFCASSVAGETQYFGPGTRLLVL.

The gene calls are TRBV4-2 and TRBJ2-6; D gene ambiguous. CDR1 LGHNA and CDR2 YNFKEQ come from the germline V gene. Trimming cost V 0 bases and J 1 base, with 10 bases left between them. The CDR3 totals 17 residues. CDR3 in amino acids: CASSQEEQPSGANVLTF. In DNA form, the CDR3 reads TGTGCCAGCAGCCAAGAGGAACAGCCATCTGGGGCCAACGTCCTGACTTTC.

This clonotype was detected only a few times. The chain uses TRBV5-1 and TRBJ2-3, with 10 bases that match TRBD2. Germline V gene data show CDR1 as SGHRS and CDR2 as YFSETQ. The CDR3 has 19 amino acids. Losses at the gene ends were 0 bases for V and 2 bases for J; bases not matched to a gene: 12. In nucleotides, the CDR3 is TGCGCCAGCAGCTTGGCTCTAGCGGGAGTGAGGGGGACCACAGATACGCAGTATTTT. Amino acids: CASSLALAGVRGTTDTQYF.

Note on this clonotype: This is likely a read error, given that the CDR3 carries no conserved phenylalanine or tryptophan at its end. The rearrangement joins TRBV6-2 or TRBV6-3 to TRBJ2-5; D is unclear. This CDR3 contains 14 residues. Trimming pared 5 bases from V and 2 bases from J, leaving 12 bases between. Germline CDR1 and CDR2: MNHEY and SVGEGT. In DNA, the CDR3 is TGTGCCAGCAGTCGAGCGCCTCTACAAGAGACCCAGTACCTC. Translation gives CASSRAPLQETQYL.